The rows below give T cell receptor beta chains drawn from one sample of a study of cytotoxic CD8 clonotypes in ibrutinib-treated CLL. Repertoires were generated with immunoSEQ multiplex PCR, while TCRdb's copy carries only in-frame clones and drops some. The sample has a few hundred thousand clones; 67% are singletons. The source material was PBMCs, sampled after 36 months of ibrutinib treatment. These receptors came from a human donor with chronic lymphocytic leukemia. CDR3s include the opening cysteine and the closing phenylalanine or tryptophan. The D gene is left open where the match is weak. Clone size, where shown, is once, few, many, or a class for clones that have expanded.

size: few
J: TRBJ1-1
length: 14
V: TRBV28
D: -
CDR3: CASSVNRGWTEAFF
DNA: TGTGCCAGCAGTGTTAACCGAGGGTGGACTGAAGCTTTCTTT

size: few
J: TRBJ1-1
length: 14
V: TRBV4-1
D: -
CDR3: CASSPRGGRTEAFF
DNA: TGCGCCAGCAGCCCCAGAGGGGGGCGGACTGAAGCTTTCTTT

size: few
J: TRBJ1-2
length: 12
V: TRBV10-1
D: -
CDR3: CASSWPDYGYTF
DNA: TGCGCCAGCAGTTGGCCTGACTATGGCTACACCTTC

size: few
J: TRBJ1-3
length: 15
V: TRBV7-6
D: -
CDR3: CASSSRGGAGNTIYF
DNA: TGTGCCAGCAGCTCTAGAGGGGGAGCTGGAAACACCATATATTTT

size: -
J: TRBJ2-3
length: 13
V: TRBV7-2
D: -
CDR3: CASSLDVEDTQYF
DNA: TGTGCCAGCAGCTTAGATGTTGAGGATACGCAGTATTTT

size: -
J: TRBJ1-2
length: 12
V: TRBV6-1
D: -
CDR3: CASSMANYGYTF
DNA: TGTGCCAGCAGTATGGCTAACTATGGCTACACCTTC

size: -
J: TRBJ2-7
length: 14
V: TRBV27
D: TRBD1
CDR3: CASSLGTGSYEQYF
DNA: TGTGCCAGCAGTTTAGGGACAGGCTCCTACGAGCAGTACTTC

size: -
J: TRBJ1-6
length: 15
V: TRBV9
D: -
CDR3: CASSVGAAANSPLHF
DNA: TGTGCCAGCAGCGTAGGGGCCGCCGCTAATTCACCCCTCCACTTT

size: -
J: TRBJ1-1
length: 14
V: TRBV6-5
D: -
CDR3: CASSYAGGNTEAFF
DNA: TGTGCCAGCAGTTACGCAGGTGGCAACACTGAAGCTTTCTTT

size: -
J: TRBJ1-1
length: 16
V: TRBV9
D: TRBD1
CDR3: CASSVGQGARNTEAFF
DNA: TGTGCCAGCAGCGTCGGACAGGGGGCGCGTAACACTGAAGCTTTCTTT

size: few
J: TRBJ2-2
length: 16
V: TRBV14
D: -
CDR3: CASSLGTLKYTGELFF
DNA: TGTGCCAGCAGCTTAGGGACTCTGAAGTACACCGGGGAGCTGTTTTTT

size: -
J: TRBJ1-2
length: 14
V: TRBV28
D: TRBD1
CDR3: CASSWTGPNYGYTF
DNA: TGTGCCAGCAGTTGGACAGGACCGAACTATGGCTACACCTTC

size: -
J: TRBJ1-3
length: 15
V: TRBV5-6
D: -
CDR3: CASSWGQGSGNTIYF
DNA: TGTGCCAGCAGCTGGGGACAAGGCTCTGGAAACACCATATATTTT

size: -
J: TRBJ2-1
length: 13
V: TRBV5-5
D: -
CDR3: CASSPARINEQFF
DNA: TGTGCCAGCAGCCCGGCAAGGATCAATGAGCAGTTCTTC

size: -
J: TRBJ2-7
length: 12
V: TRBV11-2
D: -
CDR3: CASSPRGDEQYF
DNA: TGTGCCAGCAGCCCTCGGGGCGACGAGCAGTACTTC

size: few
J: TRBJ2-3
length: 15
V: TRBV5-1
D: -
CDR3: CASSLEGRSTDTQYF
DNA: TGCGCCAGCAGCTTGGAGGGCAGGAGCACAGATACGCAGTATTTT

size: -
J: TRBJ1-2
length: 15
V: TRBV15
D: TRBD1
CDR3: CATNLGQGNWHGYTF
DNA: TGTGCCACCAACCTTGGACAGGGGAATTGGCATGGCTACACCTTC

size: -
J: TRBJ2-1
length: 13
V: TRBV9
D: -
CDR3: CASSVGSGDEQFF
DNA: TGTGCCAGCAGCGTAGGTAGTGGGGACGAGCAGTTCTTC

size: -
J: TRBJ1-2
length: 13
V: TRBV7-9
D: -
CDR3: CASSLGQTYGYTF
DNA: TGTGCCAGCAGCTTAGGGCAAACCTATGGCTACACCTTC

size: once
J: TRBJ2-2
length: 18
V: TRBV29-1
D: TRBD2
CDR3: CSVGASGRSPANTGELFF
DNA: TGCAGCGTTGGGGCTAGCGGGAGGTCCCCCGCGAACACCGGGGAGCTGTTTTTT

size: -
J: TRBJ2-5
length: 18
V: TRBV7-8
D: TRBD1
CDR3: CASSRGQGARRSLETQYF
DNA: TGTGCCAGCAGCCGGGGACAGGGGGCGCGAAGGTCCCTGGAGACCCAGTACTTC

size: -
J: TRBJ1-1
length: 13
V: TRBV9
D: -
CDR3: CASQRGANTEAFF
DNA: TGTGCCAGCCAGCGGGGTGCTAACACTGAAGCTTTCTTT

size: -
J: TRBJ2-5
length: 14
V: TRBV28
D: TRBD1
CDR3: CASSGQGLEETQYF
DNA: TGTGCCAGCAGTGGACAGGGGCTGGAAGAGACCCAGTACTTC

size: few
J: TRBJ1-6
length: 13
V: TRBV7-8
D: -
CDR3: CASSLQQGSPLHF
DNA: TGTGCCAGCAGCCTCCAACAGGGTTCACCCCTCCACTTT

size: -
J: TRBJ2-7
length: 16
V: TRBV9
D: TRBD1
CDR3: CASSVAGTGSFYEQYF
DNA: TGTGCCAGCAGCGTAGCCGGGACAGGCAGTTTTTACGAGCAGTACTTC

size: once
J: TRBJ2-3
length: 15
V: TRBV7-7
D: TRBD1
CDR3: CASSPRTGATDTQYF
DNA: TGTGCCAGCAGCCCCCGGACAGGGGCGACAGATACGCAGTATTTT

size: -
J: TRBJ2-1
length: 15
V: TRBV4-3
D: TRBD2
CDR3: CASSPGLAPYNEQFF
DNA: TGCGCCAGCAGCCCCGGACTAGCGCCCTACAATGAGCAGTTCTTC

size: -
J: TRBJ1-3
length: 14
V: TRBV5-8
D: TRBD1
CDR3: CASSQGASGNTIYF
DNA: TGTGCCAGCAGCCAGGGGGCCTCTGGAAACACCATATATTTT

size: -
J: TRBJ2-3
length: 13
V: TRBV7-2
D: -
CDR3: CASSPSGPDTQYF
DNA: TGTGCCAGCAGCCCATCGGGCCCAGATACGCAGTATTTT

size: few
J: TRBJ1-6
length: 16
V: TRBV5-1
D: -
CDR3: CASSWLGGTVPSPLHF
DNA: TGCGCCAGCAGCTGGTTGGGGGGGACTGTTCCATCCCCCCTCCACTTT

size: -
J: TRBJ2-3
length: 14
V: TRBV28
D: -
CDR3: CASSLEVPTDTQYF
DNA: TGTGCCAGCAGTTTAGAAGTACCCACAGATACGCAGTATTTT

size: -
J: TRBJ1-1
length: 14
V: TRBV15
D: -
CDR3: CATSRDFGNTEAFF
DNA: TGTGCCACCAGCAGAGATTTTGGGAACACTGAAGCTTTCTTT

size: -
J: TRBJ2-1
length: 15
V: TRBV11-2
D: TRBD2
CDR3: CASSLGGRGYNEQFF
DNA: TGTGCCAGCAGCTTAGGCGGGAGAGGTTACAATGAGCAGTTCTTC

size: -
J: TRBJ2-3
length: 15
V: TRBV9
D: -
CDR3: CASSPWGRQTDTQYF
DNA: TGTGCCAGCAGCCCATGGGGGAGACAGACAGATACGCAGTATTTT

size: -
J: TRBJ2-7
length: 14
V: TRBV9
D: TRBD2
CDR3: CASSPGTSRYEQYF
DNA: TGTGCCAGCAGCCCCGGGACTAGCCGCTACGAGCAGTACTTC

size: few
J: TRBJ1-5
length: 15
V: TRBV27
D: -
CDR3: CASSLGGYVDQPQHF
DNA: TGTGCCAGCAGTTTAGGAGGGTATGTGGATCAGCCCCAGCATTTT

size: -
J: TRBJ2-5
length: 13
V: TRBV29-1
D: -
CDR3: CSVEGTREETQYF
DNA: TGCAGCGTTGAAGGGACGCGAGAAGAGACCCAGTACTTC

size: -
J: TRBJ2-5
length: 12
V: TRBV29-1
D: -
CDR3: CSVDKGGETQYF
DNA: TGCAGCGTTGATAAGGGAGGAGAGACCCAGTACTTC

size: -
J: TRBJ1-3
length: 16
V: TRBV5-1
D: -
CDR3: CASSLGWGANGNTIYF
DNA: TGCGCCAGCAGCTTGGGATGGGGGGCGAACGGAAACACCATATATTTT

size: few
J: TRBJ2-5
length: 14
V: TRBV5-1
D: -
CDR3: CASSLGGTQETQYF
DNA: TGCGCCAGCAGCTTGGGGGGAACCCAAGAGACCCAGTACTTC

size: -
J: TRBJ2-3
length: 16
V: TRBV27
D: TRBD2
CDR3: CASSLTSGSVTDTQYF
DNA: TGTGCCAGCAGCCTGACTAGCGGGAGTGTAACAGATACGCAGTATTTT

size: -
J: TRBJ2-1
length: 16
V: TRBV11-2
D: -
CDR3: CASSPPLRPSYNEQFF
DNA: TGTGCCAGCAGCCCACCCTTGCGGCCTTCCTACAATGAGCAGTTCTTC

size: -
J: TRBJ2-7
length: 16
V: TRBV5-4
D: TRBD2
CDR3: CASSLGAAAGVYEQYF
DNA: TGTGCCAGCAGCTTGGGGGCAGCAGCGGGAGTCTACGAGCAGTACTTC

size: -
J: TRBJ2-7
length: 15
V: TRBV7-6
D: TRBD1
CDR3: CASSGHRDRAYEQYF
DNA: TGTGCCAGCAGCGGACACCGGGACAGGGCCTACGAGCAGTACTTC

size: few
J: TRBJ2-5
length: 14
V: TRBV6-5
D: TRBD1
CDR3: CASSTGQAQETQYF
DNA: TGTGCCAGCAGTACCGGACAGGCCCAAGAGACCCAGTACTTC